A single sample is the source of the 30 T cell receptor beta chains below, sequenced in a study of blood T cell repertoires in COVID-19. TCRdb's copy holds only in-frame clones and misses some; the assay was immunoSEQ multiplex PCR. The table records 40,000 to 55,000 clones, 85% to 90% of them present only once. The sample was peripheral blood. The origin of the receptors is a human donor in a cohort sampled during active COVID-19.

V gene TRBV27 combines with J gene TRBJ2-7; 10 nucleotides line up with TRBD1. This CDR3 spans 15 amino acids. Trimming removed 7 bases from V and 7 bases from J; junction bases left unmatched: 13. Germline V gives CDR1 MNHEY, CDR2 SMNVEV (reference sequence). Here the CDR3 DNA reads TGTGCCAGCACCAGAACCGGGACAGGGGCAAGTGAGCAGTACGTC. Protein: CASTRTGTGASEQYV.

The V call is TRBV30, the J call TRBJ1-1; perhaps TRBD1 as D (5 bases). The CDR3 has 12 residues. Trimming removed 2 bases from V and 7 bases from J, with 11 bases in between. Looked up from germline, CDR1 is GTSNPN and CDR2 is SVGIG (reference sequence). The CDR3 spells CAWSTMQGEAFF. CDR3 nucleotide sequence: TGTGCCTGGAGTACGATGCAGGGTGAAGCTTTCTTT.

This clone was picked up one time. This chain connects TRBV5-1 to TRBJ2-1, with a tentative D call TRBD2 (6 bases). The V end was cut by 0 bases, the J end by 5 bases, with 12 bases between. Germline values: CDR1 SGHRS, CDR2 YFSETQ. CDR3 size: 15 residues. The chain's CDR3 is CASSLGGTQDNEQFF. For the CDR3, the DNA is TGCGCCAGCAGCTTGGGGGGGACTCAGGACAATGAGCAGTTCTTC. Based on the CDR3 plus reference TRBV5-1 and TRBJ2-1, the full variable domain is KAGVTQTPRYLIKTRGQQVTLSCSPISGHRSVSWYQQTPGQGLQFLFEYFSETQRNKGNFPGRFSGRQFSNSRSEMNVSTLELGDSALYLCASSLGGTQDNEQFFGPGTRLTVL.

The rearrangement links TRBV6-5 to TRBJ2-2; 10 nucleotides line up with TRBD2. The CDR3 extends over 15 amino acids. CDR1 is MNHEY, CDR2 SVGAGI, per germline. V was clipped by 4 bases and J by 8 bases; unmatched bases: 7. Here the CDR3 DNA reads TGTGCCAGCAGTTCTCTAGCGGGAGTTGGAGGGGAGCTGTTTTTT. Protein sequence: CASSSLAGVGGELFF.

CDR3 region: CASRPGTVNTEAFF. The CDR3 nucleotides are TGCGCCAGCAGGCCCGGGACAGTGAACACTGAAGCTTTCTTT. This chain joins TRBV5-1 and TRBJ1-1; 7 nucleotides align to TRBD1. This CDR3 spans 14 amino acids. V trimming: 5 bases; J trimming: 0 bases; junction bases outside the gene matches: 4. CDR1 is SGHRS and CDR2 is YFSETQ in the germline V gene.

The chain links TRBV13 to TRBJ2-7; 9 bases map to TRBD1. V lost 4 bases, J lost 5 bases, and 6 bases stayed unmatched. The CDR3 sequence is 14 residues long. CDR1 and CDR2 from the germline V gene are PRHDT and FYEKMQ (reference sequence). CDR3: CASSSSGTGNEQYV. In DNA form, the CDR3 reads TGTGCCAGCAGCTCCTCCGGGACAGGGAACGAGCAGTACGTC.

The V gene is TRBV18, the J gene TRBJ2-1, with D tentatively TRBD1 (5 bases). Trimming left V 1 base short and J 4 bases short, with 5 bases between. From germline, CDR1 is KGHSH and CDR2 LQKENI. CDR3 size: 13 residues. The CDR3 protein is CASSPQGYNEQFF. Written as DNA, the CDR3 is TGTGCCAGCTCACCACAGGGGTACAATGAGCAGTTCTTC. Combining the CDR3 with reference TRBV18 and TRBJ2-1 gives the whole variable domain NAGVMQNPRHLVRRRGQEARLRCSPMKGHSHVYWYRQLPEEGLKFMVYLQKENIIDESGMPKERFSAEFPKEGPSILRIQQVVRGDSAAYFCASSPQGYNEQFFGPGTRLTVL.

This clone has only one observation. DNA for the CDR3: TGTGCCAGCAGTTTTTCGGGACAGGGTTGGGACACTGAAGCTTTCTTT. Its translation: CASSFSGQGWDTEAFF. V and J are TRBV27 and TRBJ1-1; 9 bases match TRBD1. The CDR3 has 16 amino acids. J lost 3 bases, V lost 3 bases, and 8 bases had no gene match. Germline assignment: CDR1 MNHEY and CDR2 SMNVEV (reference sequence).

The chain is built from TRBV5-1 and TRBJ1-5; weak D call: TRBD1 (6 bases). CDR1 is SGHRS and CDR2 is YFSETQ in the germline V gene. The CDR3 is 14 amino acids. Trimming stripped 4 bases from V and 3 bases from J, with 11 bases between. Here the CDR3 DNA reads TGCGCCAGCAGCAGCGGGACACCCAATCAGCCCCAGCATTTT. Translated: CASSSGTPNQPQHF. The entire variable domain, with the rest obtained from reference TRBV5-1 and TRBJ1-5, is as follows: KAGVTQTPRYLIKTRGQQVTLSCSPISGHRSVSWYQQTPGQGLQFLFEYFSETQRNKGNFPGRFSGRQFSNSRSEMNVSTLELGDSALYLCASSSGTPNQPQHFGDGTRLSIL.

V usage is TRBV7-9 and J usage is TRBJ2-3; 12 nucleotides match TRBD2. Losses at the gene ends were 3 bases for V and 5 bases for J; bases not matched to a gene: 3. In germline, CDR1 is SEHNR, CDR2 FQNEAQ (reference sequence). The CDR3 is 15 amino acids. Here the CDR3 DNA reads TGTGCCAGCAGCTTGCCTAGCGGGGGGGGAGATACGCAGTATTTT. Translated: CASSLPSGGGDTQYF. The full variable domain, its missing parts supplied by reference TRBV7-9 and TRBJ2-3, is DTGVSQNPRHKITKRGQNVTFRCDPISEHNRLYWYRQTLGQGPEFLTYFQNEAQLEKSRLLSDRFSAERPKGSFSTLEIQRTEQGDSAMYLCASSLPSGGGDTQYFGPGTRLTVL.

CDR3 in amino acids: CSARDSASYTF. The CDR3 region has the DNA TGCAGTGCTCGGGACAGCGCAAGCTACACCTTC. The chain employs TRBV20-1 and TRBJ1-2, with 7 bases lining up with TRBD1. J lost 9 bases, V lost 5 bases, and 6 bases had no gene match. CDR3 length: 11 amino acids. Germline CDR1 DFQATT, CDR2 SNEGSKA (reference sequence).

The chain is built from TRBV5-6 and TRBJ1-1; D gene uncertain. With 1 base removed from V and 2 bases from J, the gap between germline ends came to 9 bases. Germline CDR1 and CDR2: SGHDT and YYEEEE. This CDR3 is 14 amino acids long. This CDR3 reads CASSLRAPNTEAFF. CDR3 nucleotides: TGTGCCAGCAGCTTGAGAGCTCCTAACACTGAAGCTTTCTTT.

The rearrangement links TRBV11-3 to TRBJ2-7, with TRBD2 matching 7 bases. Germline V gene data show CDR1 as SGHNT and CDR2 as YENEEA. This CDR3 region has 13 residues. The V segment lost 2 bases and the J segment 5 bases; nucleotides outside the gene matches: 3. CDR3 sequence: CASSLTRGNEQYV. The CDR3 DNA reads TGTGCCAGCAGCTTAACGCGGGGGAACGAGCAGTACGTC.

This sequence joins TRBV7-3 and TRBJ1-1; D remains ambiguous. Germline V gene data show CDR1 as SGHTA and CDR2 as FQGTGA. V was pared by 2 bases and J by 1 base, with 8 bases between. This CDR3 spans 14 amino acids. The CDR3 DNA follows: TGTGCCAGCAGCTTAGCGGCCGGGAACACTGAAGCTTTCTTT. This gives the protein CASSLAAGNTEAFF. Together with reference TRBV7-3 and TRBJ1-1, the CDR3 gives the full variable domain: GAGVSQTPSNKVTEKGKYVELRCDPISGHTALYWYRQSLGQGPEFLIYFQGTGAADDSGLPNDRFFAVRPEGSVSTLKIQRTERGDSAVYLCASSLAAGNTEAFFGQGTRLTVV.

V usage is TRBV19 and J usage is TRBJ2-7; 9 bases are a match to TRBD1. The CDR3 sequence is 15 residues long. CDR1 and CDR2 from the germline V gene are LNHDA and SQIVND (reference sequence). V trimming: 6 bases; J trimming: 4 bases; junction bases outside the gene matches: 10. The CDR3 coding sequence is TGTGCCAGTAGATTGGGGGGACAGGGCCCATACGAGCAGTACTTC. Translated: CASRLGGQGPYEQYF.

This chain uses TRBV24-1 with TRBJ2-2; D perhaps matches TRBD2 (6 bases). CDR1 and CDR2 (germline): KGHDR, SFDVKD. Trimming pared 4 bases from V and 5 bases from J, leaving 13 bases between. CDR3 length equals 15 residues. In DNA, the CDR3 is TGTGCCACCAGTGACCCGGGGAGGATAACCGGGGAGCTGTTTTTT. The encoded protein is CATSDPGRITGELFF.

The V and J genes are TRBV3-1 (or the pseudogene TRBV3-2) and TRBJ1-2, with 9 nucleotides matching TRBD1. This CDR3 is built from 14 residues. The germline V gene encodes CDR1 LGHDT and CDR2 YNNKEL (reference sequence). V shed 2 bases, J shed 7 bases, and the junction held 5 bases outside the gene matches. The CDR3 DNA is TGTGCCAGCAGCCAACTACAGGGGGCTCGTGGCTACACCTTC. Protein product: CASSQLQGARGYTF.

The chain couples TRBV3-1 (or the pseudogene TRBV3-2) to TRBJ2-5; weak D call: TRBD1 (5 bases). CDR3 length equals 15 residues. Deletions cut 7 bases from V and 7 bases from J, with 22 bases between. Germline assignment: CDR1 LGHDT and CDR2 YNNKEL (reference sequence). The CDR3 DNA reads TGTGCCAGCACTCCAAGGGGTCCCTCGGGTGGGACCCAGTACTTC. This translates into CASTPRGPSGGTQYF.

The genes are TRBV29-1 and TRBJ1-5; 7 bases match TRBD1. The trim removed 2 bases at V and 4 bases at J, leaving 2 bases unmatched. CDR3 length: 13 residues. Germline CDR1 is SQVTM and CDR2 is ANQGSEA. The DNA of the CDR3 is TGCAGCGTTGAATTGGGACAGAATCAGCCCCAGCATTTT. Its protein product is CSVELGQNQPQHF.

The chain is built from TRBV6-5 and TRBJ1-2; no clear D. The germline V gene encodes CDR1 MNHEY and CDR2 SVGAGI. The CDR3 has 13 amino acids. Trimming shortened V by 2 bases and J by 8 bases, and 12 bases separated the two germline ends. The CDR3 bases are TGTGCCAGCAGTTACCTCTCGGTGGGCGGCTACACCTTC. It translates to CASSYLSVGGYTF.

The chain carries TRBV30 and TRBJ2-1; D is undetermined. The germline gives CDR1 GTSNPN, CDR2 SVGIG (reference sequence). The CDR3 is 15 residues long. Trimming left V 3 bases short and J 1 base short, with 13 bases between. The CDR3 DNA reads TGTGCCTGGAGCCCCATGGGCCTATCCTACAATGAGCAGTTCTTC. Residues: CAWSPMGLSYNEQFF.

The chain couples TRBV7-6 to TRBJ2-7, with TRBD2 identical over 8 bases. The CDR3 is 16 amino acids. J lost 0 bases, V lost 2 bases, and 6 bases had no gene match. Germline loops: CDR1 SGHVS, CDR2 FNYEAQ. CDR3 region: CASSLQAGVTSYEQYF. Here the CDR3 DNA reads TGTGCCAGCAGCTTACAAGCGGGGGTTACCTCCTACGAGCAGTACTTC.

The CDR3 nucleotides are TGTGCCAGCAGTTTCCCACAGGAACTGAACACTGAAGCTTTCTTT. It codes for CASSFPQELNTEAFF. The chain uses TRBV28 and TRBJ1-1; D possibly corresponds to TRBD1 (5 bases). The V gene lost 3 bases and the J gene lost 0 bases, with 11 bases spanning the gap. Germline V gives CDR1 MDHEN, CDR2 SYDVKM. This CDR3 spans 15 amino acids.

This clone appeared a single time. The V and J genes are TRBV10-1 and TRBJ1-2; 8 bases are shared with TRBD1. The CDR3 has 15 residues. Germline V gives CDR1 WNHNN, CDR2 SYGVQD (reference sequence). The trim removed 2 bases at V and 7 bases at J, leaving 9 bases unmatched. The CDR3 coding sequence is TGCGCCAGCAGTGAGAAGACAGGGGCGAGCTCTGGCTACACCTTC. Protein: CASSEKTGASSGYTF.

The chain carries TRBV7-9 and TRBJ2-1; 13 nucleotides align to TRBD2. The CDR3 extends over 14 amino acids. V gave up 10 bases and J gave up 8 bases; unmatched junction bases: 8. CDR1 and CDR2 (germline): SEHNR, FQNEAQ (reference sequence). CDR3 DNA sequence: TGTGCCACCATAGAAGGGACTAGCGGGGATGAGCAGTTCTTC. Its translation is CATIEGTSGDEQFF.

DNA for the CDR3: TGTGCCAGCCGTCTGGGGGGTACCTATGGCTACACCTTC. This encodes CASRLGGTYGYTF. The V and J genes are TRBV28 and TRBJ1-2, with a tentative D call TRBD1 (5 bases). CDR1 MDHEN and CDR2 SYDVKM come from the germline V gene. CDR3 length equals 13 residues. V was cut by 8 bases and J by 4 bases, with 14 bases left in between.

In this sample, this clone turned up a few times. The chain couples TRBV6-2 or TRBV6-3 to TRBJ2-7; a possible D gene is TRBD2 (5 bases). V gave up 5 bases and J gave up 6 bases, with 20 bases separating them. This CDR3 is 15 amino acids long. CDR1 and CDR2 (germline): MNHEY, SVGEGT. The DNA of the CDR3 is TGTGCCAGCAGTAACACCCCCGGTCGGGCGGGCGAGCAGTACGTC. Translating gives CASSNTPGRAGEQYV.

The chain employs TRBV9 and TRBJ2-5; 11 bases align to TRBD2. Trimming removed 4 bases from V and 5 bases from J; junction bases left unmatched: 10. CDR1 SGDLS and CDR2 YYNGEE come from the germline V gene. The CDR3 loop spans 16 amino acids. DNA of the CDR3: TGTGCCAGCAGCCCCGGACTAGCGGGCCGAGTTGAGACCCAGTACTTC. This sequence encodes CASSPGLAGRVETQYF.

This chain uses TRBV9 with TRBJ2-2; no clear D gene. The V end lost 3 bases, the J end lost 4 bases, and 7 bases lay between the germline ends. Germline V lookup: CDR1 SGDLS, CDR2 YYNGEE. CDR3 length: 13 residues. CDR3 in amino acids: CASSGLRTGELFF. The DNA of the CDR3 is TGTGCCAGCAGCGGTCTACGCACCGGGGAGCTGTTTTTT.

The chain carries TRBV29-1 and TRBJ1-1, with 7 positions matching TRBD1. From germline, CDR1 is SQVTM and CDR2 ANQGSEA. CDR3 size: 13 residues. After removal of 7 bases from V and 1 base from J, the junction contained 6 bases not matched to a gene. The CDR3, as DNA: TGCAGCGGGGCGGGACAGACGAACACTGAAGCTTTCTTT. Its protein is CSGAGQTNTEAFF.